These 15 T cell receptor beta chains share one sample of origin, sequenced in a study of blood T cell repertoires in COVID-19. Clones were read by immunoSEQ multiplex PCR, and TCRdb kept only the in-frame ones, dropping some. The table has hundreds of thousands of clones, around nine tenths seen once. The specimen was PBMCs or T cells enriched from blood (not recorded which). These receptors all stem from a woman in her 50s who had recovered from COVID-19.

The CDR3 here is CASSPGQGGSDTQYF. Here the CDR3 DNA reads TGTGCCAGCAGCCCAGGACAGGGTGGCTCAGATACGCAGTATTTT. The rearrangement links TRBV7-9 to TRBJ2-3; 8 bases are a match to TRBD1. Trimming removed 5 bases from V and 4 bases from J; junction bases left unmatched: 8. Per germline, CDR1 SEHNR and CDR2 FQNEAQ (reference sequence). This CDR3 spans 15 amino acids.

This clone was found a few times. The chain has TRBV6-2 or TRBV6-3 and TRBJ1-5; the match to TRBD1 covers 10 bases. The germline CDR1 and CDR2 sequences are MNHEY and SVGEGT. The V gene end was trimmed by 5 bases and the J gene end by 3 bases; junction bases not matched to a gene: 4. The CDR3 is made up of 15 amino acids. CDR3 region: CASSPGQGNNQPQHF. The DNA of the CDR3 is TGTGCCAGCAGTCCGGGACAGGGGAACAATCAGCCCCAGCATTTT.

The sample holds a few counts of this clone. The same CDR3 arises from other DNA sequences in this sample as well. The chain has TRBV3-1 (or the pseudogene TRBV3-2) and TRBJ2-7, with 10 bases matching TRBD1. The germline V gene has CDR1 LGHDT and CDR2 YNNKEL (reference sequence). Trimming at V came to 3 bases and at J to 6 bases, leaving 2 bases not matched to a gene. This CDR3 comprises 13 residues. CDR3 coding DNA: TGTGCCAGCAGCCACAGGGACAGGGGCGAGCAGTACTTC. It yields the protein CASSHRDRGEQYF.

The genes are TRBV5-4 and TRBJ2-1; TRBD2 matches 15 bases. V trimming: 4 bases; J trimming: 9 bases; junction bases outside the gene matches: 2. CDR1 and CDR2 from the germline V gene are SGHNT and YYREEE (reference sequence). This CDR3 comprises 14 residues. CDR3 nucleotides: TGTGCCAGCAGCGGGGGACTAGCGGGAGGTGAGCAGTTCTTC. This sequence encodes CASSGGLAGGEQFF. The variable domain in full, completed from reference TRBV5-4 and TRBJ2-1, reads ETGVTQSPTHLIKTRGQQVTLRCSSQSGHNTVSWYQQALGQGPQFIFQYYREEENGRGNFPPRFSGLQFPNYSSELNVNALELDDSALYLCASSGGLAGGEQFFGPGTRLTVL.

The rearrangement uses TRBV7-9 and TRBJ1-3; no clear D. The V gene's germline CDR1 is SEHNR and CDR2 FQNEAQ (reference sequence). The CDR3 totals 17 residues. V shed 8 bases and J shed 1 base, with 21 bases lying between them. The CDR3, as DNA: TGTGCCAGCCGCCCCTCTCACCGGGAAAGATCTGGAAACACCATATATTTT. This translates into CASRPSHRERSGNTIYF.

A few counts support this clone. The gene calls are TRBV7-2 and TRBJ2-7, with D possibly TRBD2 on 6 matching bases. Trimming removed 1 base at V and 6 bases at J, with 16 bases between. Germline V gene lookup returns CDR1 SGHTA and CDR2 FQGNSA. The CDR3 spans 15 residues. Here the CDR3 reads CASSLDGGSGLEQYF. CDR3 DNA sequence: TGTGCCAGCAGCTTAGACGGGGGATCGGGGCTCGAGCAGTACTTC.

The chain employs TRBV28 and TRBJ1-1; possible D gene TRBD1, 5 bases. Germline CDR1 MDHEN, CDR2 SYDVKM. Trimming took off 2 bases at V and 7 bases at J, with 11 bases between the two ends. The CDR3 sequence is 13 residues long. The CDR3 DNA reads TGTGCCAGCAGTTTAGGCGGGGGTGGTGAAGCTTTCTTT. It yields the protein CASSLGGGGEAFF.

The sample holds one count of this clone. The chain joins TRBV19 to TRBJ2-4; TRBD1 matches 8 bases. With V trimmed by 1 base and J by 0 bases, 8 bases remained unmatched. Germline V CDR1 and CDR2: LNHDA, SQIVND (reference sequence). This CDR3 comprises 18 residues. CDR3 residues: CASSIADRVGAAKNIQYF. The CDR3 nucleotides read TGTGCCAGTAGTATAGCGGACAGGGTTGGCGCAGCCAAAAACATTCAGTACTTC.

J is TRBJ2-1 and V is TRBV5-4, with 8 bases identical to TRBD2. V shed 5 bases, J shed 4 bases, and the junction held 8 bases outside the gene matches. Germline values: CDR1 SGHNT, CDR2 YYREEE (reference sequence). There are 15 residues in the CDR3. CDR3 sequence reads: CASSLSGSGYNEQFF. For the CDR3, the DNA is TGTGCCAGCAGTTTAAGCGGGAGCGGGTACAATGAGCAGTTCTTC.

The chain is built from TRBV19 and TRBJ1-2, with TRBD1 identical over 8 bases. Looked up from germline, CDR1 is LNHDA and CDR2 is SQIVND (reference sequence). CDR3 length: 14 residues. V was clipped by 7 bases and J by 4 bases; unmatched bases: 8. For the CDR3, the DNA is TGTGCCAGTACCCTCGGGCAGGGGGCCTATGGCTACACCTTC. As protein: CASTLGQGAYGYTF.

In its sample, this clone was seen many times. The chain carries TRBV7-2 and TRBJ2-1; the D is unclear. The CDR3 loop spans 14 amino acids. The V gene lost 7 bases and the J gene lost 9 bases, with 19 bases spanning the gap. The germline V gene has CDR1 SGHTA and CDR2 FQGNSA. CDR3 protein: CASKTTQASTEQFF. The CDR3 nucleotides read TGTGCCAGCAAGACGACCCAGGCCAGCACTGAGCAGTTCTTC.

The chain uses TRBV28 and TRBJ1-3; D gene ambiguous. V lost 4 bases to trimming and J lost 0 bases, with 16 bases between them. This CDR3 has 17 residues. Germline lookup yields CDR1 MDHEN and CDR2 SYDVKM. The CDR3 loop is CASSSRPVRLSGNTIYF. For the CDR3, the DNA is TGTGCCAGCAGTTCCCGGCCCGTCCGACTCTCTGGAAACACCATATATTTT.

This sequence joins TRBV5-6 and TRBJ2-7; 10 nucleotides agree with TRBD2. This CDR3 comprises 13 residues. With V trimmed by 5 bases and J by 3 bases, 2 bases remained unmatched. The germline V gene encodes CDR1 SGHDT and CDR2 YYEEEE. CDR3 sequence reads: CASRLAGYYEQYF. The CDR3 nucleotides are TGTGCCAGCAGACTAGCGGGATACTACGAGCAGTACTTC.

This sequence joins TRBV5-6 and TRBJ1-5; tentative D call: TRBD1 (5 bases). This CDR3 has 14 residues. Germline-derived CDR1 and CDR2 are SGHDT and YYEEEE. The V and J ends lost 0 bases and 7 bases respectively, with 11 bases between them. DNA of the CDR3: TGTGCCAGCAGCTTGGCGGGCGCAGGGCAGCCCCAGCATTTT. Residues: CASSLAGAGQPQHF.

The chain has TRBV13 and TRBJ2-7; D might be TRBD2 (6 bases). The CDR3 spans 13 residues. Germline-derived CDR1 and CDR2 are PRHDT and FYEKMQ (reference sequence). With 3 bases removed from V and 6 bases from J, the gap between germline ends came to 12 bases. The CDR3 region is CASSFGGQAEQYF. CDR3 nucleotides: TGTGCCAGCAGCTTCGGGGGTCAGGCCGAGCAGTACTTC. The full variable domain, in which reference TRBV13 and TRBJ2-7 provide the parts outside the CDR3, is AAGVIQSPRHLIKEKRETATLKCYPIPRHDTVYWYQQGPGQDPQFLISFYEKMQSDKGSIPDRFSAQQFSDYHSELNMSSLELGDSALYFCASSFGGQAEQYFGPGTRLTVT.